The rows below give T cell receptor beta chains drawn from one sample of a study of T cell responses to AZD1222 COVID-19 vaccine. Libraries were prepared by immunoSEQ multiplex PCR; TCRdb keeps only in-frame clonotypes and omits some of them. The sample has around 130,000 clones, roughly nine tenths seen once. The sample here was peripheral blood, taken 28 days after the second AZD1222 dose. These TCRs come from an adult who received the AZD1222 COVID-19 vaccine. Each CDR3 is given with its conserved first and last residue. D genes are given only for firm matches. Only some rows state a clone size, as once, few, many or a class for expanded clones.

J	size	length	D	V	CDR3	DNA
TRBJ1-1	-	17	TRBD1	TRBV5-1	CASSLVVQGAGTTEAFF	TGCGCCAGCAGCTTGGTGGTGCAGGGGGCGGGAACCACTGAAGCTTTCTTT
TRBJ1-3	-	15	TRBD1	TRBV7-9	CASRPTGGSGNTIYF	TGTGCCAGCAGACCTACAGGGGGGAGTGGAAACACCATATATTTT
TRBJ2-7	-	14	TRBD1	TRBV11-2	CASSSMTGGYEQYF	TGTGCCAGCAGCTCAATGACAGGGGGCTACGAGCAGTACTTC
TRBJ1-1	-	14	TRBD1	TRBV6-5	CASSLDRGNTEAFF	TGTGCCAGCAGCTTGGACAGGGGAAACACTGAAGCTTTCTTT
TRBJ2-1	-	15	TRBD1	TRBV6-6	CASSGQGGSYNEQFF	TGTGCCAGCAGTGGACAGGGGGGGTCCTACAATGAGCAGTTCTTC
TRBJ1-2	-	14	-	TRBV18	CASSPSREHYGYTF	TGTGCCAGCTCACCCTCCAGGGAGCACTATGGCTACACCTTC
TRBJ1-1	-	13	-	TRBV2	CASSPDPDTEAFF	TGTGCCAGCAGTCCCGACCCAGACACTGAAGCTTTCTTT
TRBJ2-3	-	18	TRBD2	TRBV7-8	CASSQKGGSSPNTDTQYF	TGTGCCAGCAGCCAGAAGGGAGGGAGCTCTCCTAACACAGATACGCAGTATTTT
TRBJ1-5	once	13	-	TRBV5-1	CASSLAGNQPQHF	TGCGCCAGCAGCTTGGCGGGGAATCAGCCCCAGCATTTT
TRBJ1-5	-	14	-	TRBV30	CAWSEVVSNQPQHF	TGTGCCTGGAGTGAGGTGGTCTCCAATCAGCCCCAGCATTTT
TRBJ1-2	-	14	-	TRBV27	CASSRTGANYGYTF	TGTGCCAGCAGTCGGACCGGGGCTAACTATGGCTACACCTTC
TRBJ2-1	-	14	-	TRBV4-1	CASSLTGLDNEQFF	TGCGCCAGCAGCCTAACCGGGCTAGACAATGAGCAGTTCTTC
TRBJ1-4	-	15	-	TRBV6-5	CASSLTGTTNEKLFF	TGTGCCAGCAGTCTTACAGGGACTACTAATGAAAAACTGTTTTTT
TRBJ2-1	-	16	-	TRBV15	CATSRGRGTKTMEQFF	TGTGCCACCAGCAGAGGGAGGGGGACAAAAACAATGGAGCAGTTCTTC
TRBJ2-7	-	17	TRBD2	TRBV20-1	CSASEGLAGWSSYEQYF	TGCAGTGCTAGTGAGGGACTAGCGGGCTGGAGCTCCTACGAGCAGTACTTC
TRBJ2-7	-	13	-	TRBV6-5	CASRDRTAYEQYF	TGTGCCAGCCGGGACCGTACAGCCTACGAGCAGTACTTC
TRBJ1-5	-	14	-	TRBV18	CASSPRDGDQPQHF	TGTGCCAGCTCACCAAGGGACGGCGATCAGCCCCAGCATTTT
TRBJ1-1	-	12	-	TRBV28	CASSFKATEAFF	TGTGCCAGCAGTTTTAAGGCCACTGAAGCTTTCTTT
TRBJ2-1	once	14	TRBD1	TRBV25-1	CDQDRGQSYNEQFF	TGTGATCAGGACAGGGGGCAGTCCTACAATGAGCAGTTCTTC
TRBJ1-1	-	13	-	TRBV2	CASSGTMNTEAFF	TGTGCCAGCAGTGGGACCATGAACACTGAAGCTTTCTTT
TRBJ2-5	-	13	-	TRBV30	CAWGAGTRVGQYF	TGTGCCTGGGGGGCTGGGACCCGGGTGGGCCAGTACTTC
TRBJ1-4	-	15	-	TRBV19	CASSDRSASPEKLFF	TGTGCCAGTAGCGACAGGTCGGCTTCACCGGAAAAACTGTTTTTT
TRBJ2-1	-	16	-	TRBV5-1	CASSLIPLGSYNEQFF	TGCGCCAGCAGCTTGATTCCTTTGGGATCCTACAATGAGCAGTTCTTC
TRBJ1-5	once	13	-	TRBV7-8	CASSLVKAQPQHF	TGTGCCAGCAGCTTAGTTAAGGCCCAGCCCCAGCATTTT
TRBJ1-1	-	13	-	TRBV12-5	CASGLEMNTEAFF	TGTGCTAGTGGCTTGGAGATGAACACTGAAGCTTTCTTT
TRBJ2-2	-	15	-	TRBV2	CASSEEGPNTGELFF	TGTGCCAGCAGTGAAGAAGGGCCGAACACCGGGGAGCTGTTTTTT
TRBJ2-1	-	16	TRBD2	TRBV5-1	CASSRVTSGTYNEQFF	TGCGCCAGCAGCAGGGTCACTAGCGGAACCTACAATGAGCAGTTCTTC
TRBJ2-7	-	18	TRBD2	TRBV6-2/TRBV6-3	CASSYSRTSGWSSYEQYF	TGTGCCAGCAGTTACTCTCGGACTAGCGGGTGGAGCTCCTACGAGCAGTACTTC
TRBJ1-2	-	17	-	TRBV7-9	CASSLDNRFGANYGYTF	TGTGCCAGCAGCTTAGACAACAGGTTCGGGGCTAACTATGGCTACACCTTC
TRBJ2-7	-	14	TRBD2	TRBV27	CASSSLAAFAEQYF	TGTGCCAGCAGTTCACTAGCGGCGTTCGCCGAGCAGTACTTC
TRBJ1-6	-	14	-	TRBV4-1	CASSQPLGVSPLHF	TGCGCCAGCAGCCAGCCATTGGGGGTTTCACCCCTCCACTTT
TRBJ1-1	-	14	-	TRBV18	CASSPFDRFTEAFF	TGTGCCAGCTCACCATTCGACAGGTTCACTGAAGCTTTCTTT
TRBJ1-4	-	15	-	TRBV3-1/TRBV3-2	CASSQTPGPWEKLFF	TGTGCCAGCAGCCAAACTCCAGGCCCATGGGAAAAACTGTTTTTT
TRBJ2-3	-	13	-	TRBV18	CASSPTTTDTQYF	TGTGCCAGCTCACCCACCACCACAGATACGCAGTATTTT
TRBJ1-4	few	13	-	TRBV15	CATSRAQREKLFF	TGTGCCACCAGTAGAGCACAGCGCGAAAAACTGTTTTTT
TRBJ1-1	-	16	-	TRBV18	CASSPPAGTVNTEAFF	TGTGCCAGCTCACCACCTGCAGGGACGGTGAACACTGAAGCTTTCTTT
TRBJ1-1	once	14	TRBD1	TRBV7-2	CASQAGTVNTEAFF	TGTGCCAGCCAAGCCGGGACAGTGAACACTGAAGCTTTCTTT
TRBJ1-5	-	13	-	TRBV6-2/TRBV6-3	CASSNGREQPQHF	TGTGCCAGCAGCAACGGCCGTGAACAGCCCCAGCATTTT
TRBJ2-2	-	16	-	TRBV5-4	CASSLGTSANTGELFF	TGTGCCAGCAGCTTAGGGACGTCCGCGAACACCGGGGAGCTGTTTTTT
TRBJ1-1	-	11	-	TRBV20-1	CSARENTEAFF	TGCAGTGCTAGAGAGAACACTGAAGCTTTCTTT
TRBJ2-7	-	15	TRBD1	TRBV4-3	CASSQDEDRAYEQYF	TGCGCCAGCAGCCAAGACGAGGACAGGGCCTACGAGCAGTACTTC
TRBJ1-2	-	15	-	TRBV29-1	CSVDPTGVGGYGYTF	TGCAGCGTTGACCCTACGGGGGTCGGTGGCTATGGCTACACCTTC
TRBJ2-5	-	13	TRBD2	TRBV7-6	CASMSSGGQTQYF	TGTGCCAGCATGTCGTCGGGAGGGCAGACCCAGTACTTC
TRBJ2-7	-	13	-	TRBV6-2/TRBV6-3	CASSYSETGEQYF	TGTGCCAGCAGTTACTCCGAGACAGGCGAGCAGTACTTC
TRBJ1-2	-	15	TRBD1	TRBV5-4	CASRLDRAGNYGYTF	TGTGCCAGCAGATTAGACAGGGCGGGGAACTATGGCTACACCTTC
TRBJ1-2	-	14	-	TRBV7-2	CASAGGARNYGYTF	TGTGCCAGCGCGGGGGGGGCGCGTAACTATGGCTACACCTTC
TRBJ2-2	-	12	TRBD1	TRBV6-2/TRBV6-3	CASSTGDGELFF	TGTGCCAGCAGTACAGGGGACGGGGAGCTGTTTTTT
TRBJ1-1	-	14	-	TRBV20-1	CSASRGGANTEAFF	TGCAGTGCTAGTCGTGGGGGGGCGAACACTGAAGCTTTCTTT
TRBJ2-2	-	14	-	TRBV5-1	CASSLIADTGELFF	TGCGCCAGCAGCTTAATAGCAGACACCGGGGAGCTGTTTTTT
TRBJ1-2	-	12	-	TRBV18	CASSREEDGYTF	TGTGCCAGCTCACGAGAGGAGGATGGCTACACCTTC
TRBJ1-1	-	16	TRBD1	TRBV4-3	CASSPAGQGWNTEAFF	TGCGCCAGCAGCCCTGCGGGACAGGGTTGGAACACTGAAGCTTTCTTT
TRBJ2-3	-	12	-	TRBV30	CAWSPGEDTQYF	TGTGCCTGGAGTCCGGGGGAAGATACGCAGTATTTT
TRBJ1-5	-	17	-	TRBV19	CASSIGSPNYSNQPQHF	TGTGCCAGTAGTATAGGCAGTCCCAATTATAGCAATCAGCCCCAGCATTTT
TRBJ1-2	-	13	-	TRBV5-6	CASSLVRVDGYTF	TGTGCCAGCAGCTTGGTAAGGGTCGATGGCTACACCTTC